This T cell receptor beta chain appears in the sequencing data of a study of T-cell memory formation after mild COVID-19. Whole-study results and caveats: Contracting CD4+ clones sat mainly in CM and EM; CD8+ in EMRA. Clones contracting over day 15 to 85 were CD4/CD8 balanced, with later expanders leaning CD4+.

Germline V gene data show CDR1 as SNHLY and CDR2 as FYNNEI. This CDR3 has 16 amino acids. Trimming took 2 bases from V and 0 from J, leaving 11 bases between them. A 5'RACE reaction primed in the constant segment made cDNA libraries of TCR alpha and TCR beta, and these carried sample barcodes and UMIs. One entry per CDR3 protein results from TCRdb running MiXCR on the 5' RACE reads. The profile shows approximately 250,000 distinct CDR3 sequences, 15% to 20% of them singletons. This clonotype was counted between two and nine times. What it binds is unknown. The sequence was collected from a man between 18 and 29 years old who had mild COVID-19 (a few samples of this study predate the infection). Cell type and time point are not known. Sequencing used PBMCs or a T cell subset sorted from them (not recorded which). This chain uses TRBV2 with TRBJ1-5; D perhaps matches TRBD1 (6 bases). The CDR3 nucleotides read TGTGCCAGCAGTGAATGGGGGCCCTATAGCAATCAGCCCCAGCATTTT. Protein sequence: CASSEWGPYSNQPQHF. Supplemented by reference TRBV2 and TRBJ1-5, the full variable domain reads EPEVTQTPSHQVTQMGQEVILRCVPISNHLYFYWYRQILGQKVEFLVSFYNNEISEKSEIFDDQFSVERPDGSNFTLKIRSTKLEDSAMYFCASSEWGPYSNQPQHFGDGTRLSIL.